This T cell receptor (beta chain) stems from a study of T cell repertoires in cytomegalovirus infection. About the study: Selection of CMV epitopes for the study included recently identified HLA-C-restricted and well-studied HLA-B-restricted ones. It can be stated that public TCR beta signatures indicated CMV infection as well as a matching HLA type.

With regard to this clonotype: Its antigen is undetermined.

Notes on the study in general: CMV-specific TCR beta clonotypes restricted by HLA-C dominated the ex vivo response. Identification of carriers of CMV plus the relevant HLA was achieved through cumulative public TCR beta family frequency.

TCRdb independently ran MiXCR on the reads; one entry per CDR3 protein. The sample lists approximately 1,000,000 distinct CDR3 sequences, around 29% seen once, with roughly 13% in the top ten. CDR3 length equals 15 residues. The V gene's germline CDR1 is SEHNR and CDR2 FQNEAQ (reference sequence). Trimming took 3 bases from V and 7 from J; bases not matched to a gene: 8. This clonotype originated in a human donor in good health (CMV status not recorded). Some clones in this sample may be carry-over from other donors' samples. The genes are TRBV7-9 and TRBJ2-1; the match to TRBD2 covers 8 bases. The specimen was cultured CD8+ T cells from PBMCs, collected from culture after CMV antigen stimulation. CDR3 coding DNA: TGTGCCAGCAGCTTTAGCGGGGCGGGGGCGAATGAGCAGTTCTTC. Residues: CASSFSGAGANEQFF.